These T cell receptor beta chains were read from a single sample in a study of T cells in Graves' hyperthyroidism and ophthalmopathy. MiXCR, run by TCRdb on the multiplex PCR reads, gives a single entry per CDR3 protein. The repertoire holds hundreds of thousands of distinct CDR3 sequences, with 20% to 25% as singletons. Material: blood. The receptors stem from a man aged 45-65 years with Graves' hyperthyroidism. Each CDR3 is given with its conserved first and last residue.

>TRBJ2-1|TRBV5-1
CASSLDRRSYNEQFF
>TRBJ2-2|TRBV4-1
CASRPLERGTGGLFF
>TRBJ2-2|TRBV29-1
CSVEVAGGTTGELFF
>TRBJ2-1|TRBV6-2/TRBV6-3
CASKASESGRYNEQFF
>TRBJ1-2|TRBV20-1
CSAQDRVGTLQYTF
>TRBJ2-3|TRBV2
CASSEPGLADSTSTDTQYF
>TRBJ2-4|TRBV7-2
CASSFDRDIQYF
>TRBJ2-7|TRBV4-1
CASSQERGSSYEQYF
>TRBJ1-6|TRBV5-1
CASSLVAGSPLHF
>TRBJ2-2|TRBV7-3
CASSFQQGTGELFF
>TRBJ2-7|TRBV20-1
CSATSTGTPEQYF
>TRBJ2-7|TRBV7-2
CASSLGVDYEQYF
>TRBJ2-5|TRBV5-1
CASSLGDRVGETQYF
>TRBJ2-5|TRBV6-2/TRBV6-3
CASTRLAGEETQYF
>TRBJ1-6|TRBV6-2/TRBV6-3
CASSYTQGFPLHF
>TRBJ1-1|TRBV28
CASSAGVMNTEAFF
>TRBJ2-7|TRBV28
CASGTGQGGSSVYEQYF
>TRBJ1-2|TRBV7-9
CASSQFQGNYGYTF
>TRBJ2-7|TRBV11-3
CASSPGGGPPYEQYF
>TRBJ2-7|TRBV20-1
CSAQRATGSYEQYF
>TRBJ2-1|TRBV4-1
CASSQVGGGDEQFF
>TRBJ2-5|TRBV7-2
CASSLSGSGETQYF
>TRBJ1-3|TRBV12-3/TRBV12-4
CASSSVGNTIYF
>TRBJ2-5|TRBV20-1
CSARDRIGGETQYF
>TRBJ2-7|TRBV3-1
CASSQPGQHYEQYF
>TRBJ2-7|TRBV28
CASSIRDRVVFEQYF
>TRBJ2-7|TRBV28
CASRTHVNLYEQYF
>TRBJ2-2|TRBV5-1
CASSLGGRPNTGELFF
>TRBJ2-2|TRBV5-1
CASSLGTSGSELFF
>TRBJ2-3|TRBV5-5
CASSPGGRADTQYF